The next 10 T cell receptor beta chains were all read from a single sample in a study of CD8 T cells in ankylosing spondylitis. Findings and limits, study-wide: A TCR beta motif made of 7 to 9 highly homologous variants seemed typical of ankylosing spondylitis blood.

Antigens for these TCRs are unknown. TCRdb fed the 5' RACE reads into MiXCR, producing one record per CDR3 protein. The profile shows 450,000 to 550,000 distinct CDR3 sequences, over 4% of them singletons. The sequenced sample consisted of blood, either unsorted or a sorted T cell fraction (not recorded which). The receptors were sampled from a male donor with ankylosing spondylitis.

This chain links TRBV2 with TRBJ2-7, with a tentative D call TRBD1 (5 bases). CDR1 and CDR2 (germline): SNHLY, FYNNEI. Trimming left V 3 bases short and J 2 bases short, with 14 bases between. The CDR3 contains 15 residues. The CDR3 is CASSEGGHSTYEQYF. CDR3 in DNA: TGTGCCAGCAGTGAGGGCGGACACTCCACCTACGAGCAGTACTTC.

This clonotype was found many times. This rearrangement joins TRBV29-1 to TRBJ2-4; the D is unclear. The CDR3 contains 13 residues. Trimming took off 4 bases at V and 2 bases at J, with 9 bases between the two ends. Germline CDR1 reads SQVTM; CDR2 reads ANQGSEA. The chain's CDR3 is CSVALRTKNIQYF. For the CDR3, the DNA is TGCAGCGTTGCCCTCCGGACCAAAAACATTCAGTACTTC.

At least ten counts were recorded for this clonotype. The V gene is TRBV11-1, the J gene TRBJ2-5; 8 bases match TRBD2. CDR3 length: 17 amino acids. The ends lost 2 bases at V and 1 base at J; junction bases unmatched: 9. CDR1 SGHAT and CDR2 FQDESV come from the germline V gene (reference sequence). The CDR3 DNA reads as TGTGCCAGCAGCTTAAGACGTGGGGCGGGGGGCCAAGAGACCCAGTACTTC. Its translation: CASSLRRGAGGQETQYF.

This clonotype was seen repeatedly, ten times or more. This chain uses TRBV5-1 with TRBJ2-3, with 12 positions matching TRBD2. Germline V gene sequence: CDR1 SGHRS, CDR2 YFSETQ. This CDR3 contains 14 residues. Germline trimming cut 5 bases from V and 6 bases from J; bases unmatched to any gene: 4. CDR3 coding DNA: TGCGCCAGCAGTCCTAGCGGGGGGGAGGATACGCAGTATTTT. It is translated as CASSPSGGEDTQYF.

This clonotype was detected many times. One junction end does not reproduce the germline sequence, and a read error may be involved. This chain connects TRBV5-1 to TRBJ2-1, with 10 bases matching TRBD2. The CDR3 spans 16 residues. From germline, CDR1 is SGHRS and CDR2 YFSETQ. CDR3 nucleotide sequence: TGTGCCAGCTCGCTTGTAGCGGGAGGATCCTACAATGAGCAGTTCTTC. This encodes CASSLVAGGSYNEQFF.

In its sample, this clonotype was seen a few times. The V call is TRBV7-9, the J call TRBJ2-7, with D uncertain. Germline V gene sequence: CDR1 SEHNR, CDR2 FQNEAQ (reference sequence). Trimming took 5 bases from V and 7 from J, leaving 18 bases between them. The CDR3 totals 14 residues. CDR3 amino acids: CASSKDHSLREQYF. The CDR3 DNA follows: TGTGCCAGCAGCAAAGACCACAGCCTACGGGAGCAGTACTTC.

This clonotype is termed medium-sized. This chain joins TRBV13 and TRBJ2-2, with D unresolved. V dropped 5 bases and J dropped 3 bases, with 16 bases sitting between them. This CDR3 comprises 16 residues. Germline CDR1 is PRHDT and CDR2 is FYEKMQ (reference sequence). Here the CDR3 DNA reads TGTGCCAGCAGCCCCCGGGCCCCGCCAGACACCGGGGAGCTGTTTTTT. Translated: CASSPRAPPDTGELFF. The entire variable domain, with the rest obtained from reference TRBV13 and TRBJ2-2, is as follows: AAGVIQSPRHLIKEKRETATLKCYPIPRHDTVYWYQQGPGQDPQFLISFYEKMQSDKGSIPDRFSAQQFSDYHSELNMSSLELGDSALYFCASSPRAPPDTGELFFGEGSRLTVL.

This clonotype was counted at least ten times. This chain links TRBV5-1 with TRBJ2-7; D may match TRBD1 or TRBD2 (6 bases each). Germline V CDR1 and CDR2: SGHRS, YFSETQ. The CDR3 spans 13 residues. Deletions cut 5 bases from V and 5 bases from J, with 14 bases between. The CDR3 sequence is CASSSRGLNEQYF. As DNA, the CDR3 is TGCGCCAGCAGTTCCCGGGGGCTCAACGAGCAGTACTTC.

This clonotype was detected many times. V and J are TRBV27 and TRBJ1-1; D remains ambiguous. V was clipped by 5 bases and J by 12 bases, with 22 bases between them. The germline V gene encodes CDR1 MNHEY and CDR2 SMNVEV (reference sequence). The length of the CDR3 is 14 residues. The CDR3 sequence: CASSPDTKQRETFF. The CDR3 bases are TGTGCCAGCAGTCCAGACACCAAACAGAGGGAGACTTTCTTT.

CDR3 loop: CASSLGPKRGSYGYTF. Here the CDR3 DNA reads TGTGCCAGCAGCTTGGGGCCCAAGCGGGGTTCCTATGGCTACACCTTC. The V and J genes are TRBV5-6 and TRBJ1-2; D is unclear. Looked up from germline, CDR1 is SGHDT and CDR2 is YYEEEE. Trimming removed 0 bases at V and 4 bases at J, with 16 bases between. There are 16 residues in the CDR3.